Presented here are 22 T cell receptor beta chains from one specimen sequenced in a study of blood T cells in healthy people across ages. A J-beta primer mix and a sample-barcoded 5' primer were used in a second PCR of roughly 7 to 12 cycles. TCRdb reprocessed the 5' RACE reads via MiXCR and lists one record per CDR3 protein. This table has 700,000 or so distinct CDR3 sequences, about 24% appearing once. The sequenced sample consisted of blood. The receptors originated from a man aged 65-85 years in good health.

The chain couples TRBV7-2 to TRBJ1-6; no clear D. Trimming took off 2 bases at V and 10 bases at J, with 6 bases between the two ends. This CDR3 has 12 amino acids. The germline V gene has CDR1 SGHTA and CDR2 FQGNSA. CDR3 sequence reads: CASSLQESPLHF. Written as DNA, the CDR3 is TGTGCCAGCAGCTTACAGGAGTCACCCCTCCACTTT.

This clonotype was counted ten times or more. The rearrangement joins TRBV4-1 to TRBJ2-5; D call uncertain. Germline-derived CDR1 and CDR2 are MGHRA and YSYEKL. Trimming took 0 bases from V and 4 from J, leaving 18 bases between them. The CDR3 is 17 residues long. The CDR3 DNA reads as TGCGCCAGCAGCCAAGACGTGCAGAAGATCCCTAGAGAGACCCAGTACTTC. Translation gives CASSQDVQKIPRETQYF.

The genes are TRBV18 and TRBJ2-4; 11 bases are a match to TRBD2. The germline gives CDR1 KGHSH, CDR2 LQKENI. This CDR3 contains 16 residues. J gave up 6 bases and V 1 base, and 5 bases lay outside the gene matches. The DNA of the CDR3 is TGTGCCAGCTCACCACAACTAGCGGGAGAAGGAAACATTCAGTACTTC. The encoded protein is CASSPQLAGEGNIQYF. Using reference TRBV18 and TRBJ2-4 for the parts outside the CDR3, the full variable domain is NAGVMQNPRHLVRRRGQEARLRCSPMKGHSHVYWYRQLPEEGLKFMVYLQKENIIDESGMPKERFSAEFPKEGPSILRIQQVVRGDSAAYFCASSPQLAGEGNIQYFGAGTRLSVL.

This clonotype was counted only a few times. The chain recombines TRBV20-1 with TRBJ2-3; 11 nucleotides align to TRBD2. The CDR3 length is 18 residues. The germline V gene has CDR1 DFQATT and CDR2 SNEGSKA (reference sequence). V shed 1 base, J shed 4 bases, and the junction held 13 bases outside the gene matches. The CDR3 spells CSARGSNLAGGDADTQYF. CDR3 bases: TGCAGTGCTAGAGGGTCGAACTTAGCGGGGGGGGACGCAGATACGCAGTATTTT.

The chain has TRBV5-8 and TRBJ2-3; 8 nucleotides line up with TRBD2. The CDR3 length is 16 residues. Germline CDR1 is SGHTS and CDR2 is YDEGEE. V gave up 0 bases and J gave up 5 bases; unmatched junction bases: 8. CDR3 amino acids: CASSLGRREGGDTQYF. CDR3 DNA sequence: TGTGCCAGCAGCTTGGGCCGCCGGGAGGGAGGAGATACGCAGTATTTT.

This clonotype was detected only a few times. V gene TRBV6-1 combines with J gene TRBJ2-3; 14 bases match TRBD2. This CDR3 comprises 19 residues. Per germline, CDR1 MNHNS and CDR2 SASEGT. V shed 4 bases, J shed 0 bases, and the junction held 9 bases outside the gene matches. The CDR3 DNA reads as TGTGCCAGCAGTGGCCCGGGACTAGCGGGAGCCACTAGCACAGATACGCAGTATTTT. This codes for CASSGPGLAGATSTDTQYF.

The chain couples TRBV6-6 to TRBJ1-2, with 7 bases matching TRBD1. V was pared by 6 bases and J by 4 bases, with 11 bases of the junction left unmatched. This CDR3 is 15 amino acids long. Per the germline V gene, CDR1 is MNHNY and CDR2 is SVGAGI (reference sequence). The CDR3 DNA is TGTGCCAGCAGGGAAGAAGGGGGCTCTCGCTATGGCTACACCTTC. This gives the protein CASREEGGSRYGYTF.

The sample holds a few counts of this clonotype. Given a much more abundant clone one base away, this may be a read error. The genes are TRBV20-1 and TRBJ1-4; TRBD1 aligns across 8 bases. The germline V gene has CDR1 DFQATT and CDR2 SNEGSKA (reference sequence). This CDR3 spans 16 amino acids. In DNA, the CDR3 is TGCAGTGCTAGCGGGCAGCCAGGGGGCCAAAATGAAGAACTGTTTTTT. Translated: CSASGQPGGQNEELFF.

V usage is TRBV7-9 and J usage is TRBJ2-3, with 7 bases lining up with TRBD2. V shed 8 bases, J shed 5 bases, and the junction held 10 bases outside the gene matches. CDR3 length equals 14 residues. CDR1 SEHNR and CDR2 FQNEAQ come from the germline V gene (reference sequence). CDR3 protein: CASFLGGSGDTQYF. The CDR3 DNA sequence: TGTGCCAGCTTTCTGGGCGGGAGTGGAGATACGCAGTATTTT.

This clonotype was detected a few times. The chain carries TRBV20-1 and TRBJ1-4; perhaps TRBD1 as D (6 bases). The germline CDR1 and CDR2 sequences are DFQATT and SNEGSKA (reference sequence). V gave up 5 bases and J gave up 5 bases, with 15 bases separating them. The length of the CDR3 is 14 residues. CDR3: CSAATGGQNEKLFF. The CDR3 DNA reads as TGCAGTGCTGCTACCGGGGGCCAGAATGAAAAACTGTTTTTT.

The sample holds a few counts of this clonotype. V and J are TRBV11-2 and TRBJ2-2, with 8 nucleotides matching TRBD2. Germline V gives CDR1 SGHAT, CDR2 FQNNGV. The CDR3 is 16 amino acids. V was pared by 5 bases and J by 0 bases, with 5 bases of the junction left unmatched. The CDR3 DNA follows: TGTGCCAGCAGCCCCCTAGCGGGTTCGAACACCGGGGAGCTGTTTTTT. This translates into CASSPLAGSNTGELFF.

This clonotype occurred many times. The rearrangement joins TRBV12-3 or TRBV12-4 to TRBJ2-5; unclear D gene. The CDR3 runs to 12 residues. The V end lost 3 bases, the J end lost 5 bases, and 7 bases lay between the germline ends. The CDR3 bases are TGTGCCAGCAGTTTTGTAGGGGAGACCCAGTACTTC. It encodes CASSFVGETQYF.

This clonotype was seen at least ten times. J is TRBJ2-5 and V is TRBV20-1, with D uncertain. CDR3 length: 14 amino acids. V was shortened by 6 bases and J by 2 bases, with 16 bases between the two germline ends. In germline, CDR1 is DFQATT, CDR2 SNEGSKA (reference sequence). CDR3 residues: CSANLYGLQETQYF. CDR3 in DNA: TGCAGTGCGAACCTTTATGGGCTACAAGAGACCCAGTACTTC.

The chain joins TRBV20-1 to TRBJ2-7, with a weak D call TRBD2 (5 bases). The CDR3 length is 13 residues. Between the trimmed V and J ends, which lost 2 bases and 0 bases, there was a span of 8 bases. The V gene's germline CDR1 is DFQATT and CDR2 SNEGSKA (reference sequence). The CDR3 reads CSARRENSYEQYF. Here the CDR3 DNA reads TGCAGTGCTAGAAGGGAGAACTCCTACGAGCAGTACTTC.

This clonotype was observed a handful of times. The chain has TRBV20-1 and TRBJ2-7, with 9 bases that match TRBD2. Germline V gene sequence: CDR1 DFQATT, CDR2 SNEGSKA (reference sequence). The CDR3 contains 15 residues. The V segment lost 7 bases and the J segment 0 bases; nucleotides outside the gene matches: 10. The CDR3 is CSVEMTSGVSYEQYV. The DNA of the CDR3 is TGCAGTGTTGAAATGACTAGCGGAGTCTCCTACGAGCAGTACGTC.

The genes are TRBV9 and TRBJ2-7; D is unclear. CDR1 is SGDLS and CDR2 is YYNGEE in the germline V gene. CDR3 length: 11 residues. With 4 bases removed from V and 6 bases from J, the gap between germline ends came to 8 bases. Here the CDR3 DNA reads TGTGCCAGCAGCCAAACGGGCGAGCAGTACTTC. This codes for CASSQTGEQYF.

This clonotype was detected only a few times. This sequence joins TRBV18 and TRBJ2-3; 9 positions match TRBD2. After removal of 2 bases from V and 4 bases from J, the junction contained 4 bases not matched to a gene. In germline, CDR1 is KGHSH, CDR2 LQKENI. This CDR3 contains 15 residues. The CDR3 spells CASSPSGRNADTQYF. The CDR3 coding sequence is TGTGCCAGCTCACCAAGCGGGAGGAACGCAGATACGCAGTATTTT.

The chain is built from TRBV5-1 and TRBJ2-1, with D uncertain. This CDR3 is 17 amino acids long. Trimming took 4 bases from V and 1 from J, leaving 18 bases between them. Germline loops: CDR1 SGHRS, CDR2 YFSETQ. CDR3 in amino acids: CASSPTLGVGSYNEQFF. The CDR3 DNA follows: TGCGCCAGCAGCCCTACCCTGGGTGTAGGGTCCTACAATGAGCAGTTCTTC. The full variable domain, in which reference TRBV5-1 and TRBJ2-1 provide the parts outside the CDR3, is KAGVTQTPRYLIKTRGQQVTLSCSPISGHRSVSWYQQTPGQGLQFLFEYFSETQRNKGNFPGRFSGRQFSNSRSEMNVSTLELGDSALYLCASSPTLGVGSYNEQFFGPGTRLTVL.

This clonotype appeared a few times. CDR3 bases: TGTGCCAGCAGCCAAGTGTTCGGGGCTAACTATGGCTACACCTTC. It yields the protein CASSQVFGANYGYTF. This chain uses TRBV3-1 with TRBJ1-2; D unresolved. Trimming removed 1 base at V and 0 bases at J, with 9 bases between. Germline CDR1 LGHDT, CDR2 YNNKEL (reference sequence). The CDR3 runs to 15 residues.

This clonotype was counted only a few times. J is TRBJ2-3 and V is TRBV5-1; 12 bases line up with TRBD2. After removal of 0 bases from V and 2 bases from J, the junction contained 10 bases not matched to a gene. The germline CDR1 and CDR2 sequences are SGHRS and YFSETQ. The CDR3 has 19 amino acids. CDR3 coding DNA: TGCGCCAGCAGCTTGGGTAAACCGGGACTAGCGGGTAACACAGATACGCAGTATTTT. This gives the protein CASSLGKPGLAGNTDTQYF.

A few counts support this clonotype. The V gene is TRBV30, the J gene TRBJ2-1, with a weak D call TRBD2 (5 bases). The germline gives CDR1 GTSNPN, CDR2 SVGIG (reference sequence). The CDR3 covers 11 residues. Trimming stripped 3 bases from V and 7 bases from J, with 7 bases between. The CDR3 loop is CAWRGLNEQFF. CDR3 nucleotide sequence: TGTGCCTGGAGAGGACTGAATGAGCAGTTCTTC.

The chain joins TRBV12-1 to TRBJ1-2; the listed D gene, TRBD1, was not tested against the DNA. TRBV12-1 is given as a pseudogene. The CDR3 totals 16 residues. CDR3 DNA sequence: TGTGCCAGCAGCTTTGCAAGGGACAGAAGGGATCAAGGCTACACCTTC. Protein sequence: CASSFARDRRDQGYTF.